The 21 T cell receptor beta chains listed next were all sequenced from one sample in a study of neurological immune-mediated disorders. TCRdb recomputed calls from the 5' RACE reads with MiXCR, one row per CDR3 protein. The profile shows some 79,000 distinct CDR3 sequences, around 14% of them singletons. Sequencing was carried out using PBMCs. Receptors originate from a woman between 50 and 59 years old in good health.

The chain carries TRBV5-1 and TRBJ2-7; D is ambiguous. CDR1 is SGHRS, CDR2 YFSETQ, per germline. The V end was cut by 2 bases, the J end by 3 bases, with 9 bases between. The CDR3 has 13 residues. The DNA of the CDR3 is TGCGCCAGCAGCTTTACCTCTAACTACGAGCAGTACTTC. It specifies CASSFTSNYEQYF. Full variable domain (rest looked up from reference TRBV5-1 and TRBJ2-7): KAGVTQTPRYLIKTRGQQVTLSCSPISGHRSVSWYQQTPGQGLQFLFEYFSETQRNKGNFPGRFSGRQFSNSRSEMNVSTLELGDSALYLCASSFTSNYEQYFGPGTRLTVT.

This clonotype was detected ten times or more. The chain joins TRBV7-2 to TRBJ1-6, with 7 bases matching TRBD1. Trimming removed 0 bases from V and 4 bases from J; junction bases left unmatched: 12. The CDR3 length is 19 residues. The V gene's germline CDR1 is SGHTA and CDR2 FQGNSA. The CDR3: CASSLARWQQGPYNSPLHF. The CDR3 DNA follows: TGTGCCAGCAGCTTAGCGAGATGGCAACAGGGGCCTTATAATTCACCCCTCCACTTT.

This clonotype was recorded many times. This chain joins TRBV5-1 and TRBJ1-5; D call uncertain. Germline V gene lookup returns CDR1 SGHRS and CDR2 YFSETQ. Deletions cut 3 bases from V and 3 bases from J, with 7 bases between. CDR3 length equals 13 residues. CDR3 residues: CASSSAHNQPQHF. CDR3 in DNA: TGCGCCAGCAGCTCTGCACACAATCAGCCCCAGCATTTT.

This clonotype has a count of ten or more. The chain has TRBV28 and TRBJ2-7; no clear D gene. V lost 7 bases and J 6 bases, leaving 13 bases between the germline ends. The length of the CDR3 is 12 residues. Per germline, CDR1 MDHEN and CDR2 SYDVKM. The CDR3 sequence: CASTVGSLEQYF. The CDR3 DNA is TGTGCCAGCACCGTTGGTTCCCTCGAGCAGTACTTC.

The V gene is TRBV12-3 or TRBV12-4, the J gene TRBJ2-7, with 10 bases lining up with TRBD1. V lost 5 bases, J lost 5 bases, and 12 bases stayed unmatched. This CDR3 has 16 residues. CDR3 loop: CASSPGQGILVNEQYF. DNA for the CDR3: TGTGCCAGCAGTCCGGGACAGGGGATCCTAGTCAACGAGCAGTACTTC.

This clonotype was picked up many times. The chain links TRBV3-1 to TRBJ2-2, with a possible D match to TRBD1 (6 bases). CDR1 and CDR2 from the germline V gene are LGHDT and YNNKEL (reference sequence). The CDR3 length is 14 residues. The V end lost 3 bases, the J end lost 1 base, and 6 bases lay between the germline ends. Written as DNA, the CDR3 is TGTGCCAGCAGCCACAGGGGGAACACCGGGGAGCTGTTTTTT. Its translation: CASSHRGNTGELFF.

This clonotype was detected ten times or more. The chain is built from TRBV29-1 and TRBJ2-7; TRBD1 might be the D (5 bases). V gave up 4 bases and J gave up 3 bases, with 10 bases separating them. This CDR3 comprises 12 residues. CDR1 SQVTM and CDR2 ANQGSEA come from the germline V gene. CDR3 loop: CSVGQPFYEQYF. CDR3 bases: TGCAGCGTTGGACAGCCATTCTACGAGCAGTACTTC.

To note about this clonotype: This clone may be a read error of a much larger clone one base away. The V call is TRBV5-1, the J call TRBJ1-1, with 8 bases that match TRBD1. Germline lookup yields CDR1 SGHRS and CDR2 YFSETQ. Trimming at V came to 3 bases and at J to 0 bases, leaving 7 bases not matched to a gene. The CDR3 covers 16 residues. The CDR3 DNA reads as TGCGCCAGCAGCTCCGGGACAGGCGTGATGAACACTGAAGCTTTCTTT. Its protein is CASSSGTGVMNTEAFF.

This clonotype was found many times. The V and J genes are TRBV29-1 and TRBJ2-4; 8 nucleotides align to TRBD1. The CDR3 length is 14 residues. Germline V gene data show CDR1 as SQVTM and CDR2 as ANQGSEA. The V gene end was trimmed by 7 bases and the J gene end by 7 bases; junction bases not matched to a gene: 12. The CDR3 region is CSARRTGKENIQYF. The CDR3 DNA follows: TGCAGCGCCCGGAGGACAGGGAAAGAGAACATTCAGTACTTC. Full variable domain (missing parts from reference TRBV29-1 and TRBJ2-4): SAVISQKPSRDICQRGTSLTIQCQVDSQVTMMFWYRQQPGQSLTLIATANQGSEATYESGFVIDKFPISRPNLTFSTLTVSNMSPEDSSIYLCSARRTGKENIQYFGAGTRLSVL.

This clonotype was counted many times. The chain joins TRBV6-5 to TRBJ1-1; 10 bases match TRBD1. Trimming took 5 bases from V and 0 from J; bases not matched to a gene: 6. Per germline, CDR1 MNHEY and CDR2 SVGAGI. The CDR3 consists of 16 residues. CDR3 nucleotide sequence: TGTGCCAGCAGTACGGACAGGGGGGAGATGAACACTGAAGCTTTCTTT. Its translation is CASSTDRGEMNTEAFF.

This clonotype has a count of ten or more. This chain connects TRBV10-3 to TRBJ2-1; TRBD2 aligns across 8 bases. Germline V gives CDR1 ENHRY, CDR2 SYGVKD. This CDR3 is built from 15 residues. V shed 6 bases and J 5 bases; nucleotides not matched to a gene: 9. The CDR3 region is CAISGRDPGNNEQFF. The CDR3 DNA reads TGTGCCATCAGCGGGAGGGACCCGGGGAACAATGAGCAGTTCTTC.

This clonotype was detected many times. J is TRBJ2-1 and V is TRBV5-1; 7 bases agree with TRBD2. The CDR3 runs 14 residues. Germline V CDR1 and CDR2: SGHRS, YFSETQ. V gave up 4 bases and J gave up 1 base; unmatched junction bases: 2. The CDR3 coding sequence is TGCGCCAGCAGCCCAGCGGGATCCTACAATGAGCAGTTCTTC. Translated, it gives CASSPAGSYNEQFF.

This clonotype has at least ten counts. The chain is built from TRBV5-1 and TRBJ1-1; D gene uncertain. Trimming removed 3 bases at V and 3 bases at J, with 18 bases between. Germline assignment: CDR1 SGHRS and CDR2 YFSETQ. The CDR3 extends over 16 amino acids. The chain's CDR3 is CASSSERAMGYTEAFF. The CDR3, as DNA: TGCGCCAGCAGCTCGGAACGGGCCATGGGATACACTGAAGCTTTCTTT.

This clonotype was counted at least ten times. V gene TRBV28 combines with J gene TRBJ1-1; D unresolved. CDR1 is MDHEN, CDR2 SYDVKM, per germline. V lost 1 base and J lost 8, with 5 bases in between. CDR3 length: 11 amino acids. The DNA for the CDR3 is TGTGCCAGCAGTTTATTATCCGAAGCTTTCTTT. The encoded protein is CASSLLSEAFF.

This clonotype was observed many times. The V gene is TRBV18, the J gene TRBJ1-2; D not certain. Trimming stripped 2 bases from V and 0 bases from J, with 7 bases between. This CDR3 comprises 14 residues. Looked up from germline, CDR1 is KGHSH and CDR2 is LQKENI. The DNA of the CDR3 is TGTGCCAGCTCACCAGGGAGCACTAACTATGGCTACACCTTC. Amino acids: CASSPGSTNYGYTF.

This clonotype was picked up many times. The chain joins TRBV20-1 to TRBJ2-4; 9 bases map to TRBD2. Germline loops: CDR1 DFQATT, CDR2 SNEGSKA (reference sequence). V lost 5 bases and J lost 6; bases outside the gene matches: 11. The CDR3 sequence is 15 residues long. The DNA of the CDR3 is TGCAGTGCTCGGTGGGCGGGGGGGCCTGGAAACATTCAGTACTTC. Encoded protein: CSARWAGGPGNIQYF.

Worth noting for this clonotype: Given the absence of the conserved phenylalanine or tryptophan at the CDR3 end, a read error is likely. This chain links TRBV5-1 with TRBJ2-5; 10 bases match TRBD2. Germline V gene sequence: CDR1 SGHRS, CDR2 YFSETQ. This CDR3 comprises 15 residues. With V trimmed by 4 bases and J by 2 bases, 5 bases remained unmatched. CDR3 sequence: CASSDLLAGQETQYL. In nucleotides, the CDR3 is TGCGCCAGCAGCGACCTACTAGCGGGACAAGAGACCCAGTACCTC.

J is TRBJ1-1 and V is TRBV6-2 or TRBV6-3; 8 bases map to TRBD1. CDR1 MNHEY and CDR2 SVGEGT come from the germline V gene. This CDR3 region has 14 residues. The trim removed 6 bases at V and 5 bases at J, leaving 8 bases unmatched. CDR3 coding DNA: TGTGCCAGCAGGGAGACAGGGGTTTATACTGAAGCTTTCTTT. Protein sequence: CASRETGVYTEAFF.

This clonotype occurred many times. The chain has TRBV12-3 or TRBV12-4 and TRBJ1-1; D uncertain. Trimming stripped 8 bases from V and 3 bases from J, with 16 bases between. The CDR3 totals 14 residues. CDR3 loop: CASQVIAGYTEAFF. CDR3 DNA: TGTGCCAGCCAAGTTATAGCGGGGTACACTGAAGCTTTCTTT.

This clonotype was picked up many times. The J gene is TRBJ1-2, the V gene TRBV5-1; TRBD1 might be the D (6 bases). The CDR3 runs to 17 residues. V dropped 0 bases and J dropped 5 bases, with 20 bases sitting between them. The V gene's germline CDR1 is SGHRS and CDR2 YFSETQ. CDR3 loop: CASSLEGSGAFRYGYTF. The CDR3, as DNA: TGCGCCAGCAGCTTGGAGGGATCGGGGGCTTTTCGGTATGGCTACACCTTC.

This clonotype was counted many times. The chain couples TRBV11-2 to TRBJ2-3; unclear D gene. Between the trimmed V and J ends, which lost 5 bases and 0 bases, there was a span of 12 bases. The germline V gene encodes CDR1 SGHAT and CDR2 FQNNGV. The CDR3 is 15 residues long. The DNA of the CDR3 is TGTGCCAGCAGCCCCACTACCGCTAGCACAGATACGCAGTATTTT. It codes for CASSPTTASTDTQYF.